The 8 T cell receptor beta chains in this list originate from one sample, sequenced in a study of CD8+CD57+ T cells in acquired aplastic anemia. Those patients picked for sequencing had displayed CD8+CD57+ cell expansion on flow cytometry. Investigators profiled TCR beta VDJ and CDR3 from genomic DNA template. TCRdb used MiXCR to reprocess the reads, holding one entry per CDR3 protein. This table holds some 200,000 distinct CDR3 sequences, around 45% found once. The sequencing input was sorted CD4+, CD8+, or CD8+CD57+ T cells (not recorded which) from PBMCs. The receptors come from a human donor with aplastic anemia.

The table lists this clonotype with many counts. The chain is built from TRBV20-1 and TRBJ2-7; maybe TRBD2 (6 bases). The CDR3 extends over 12 amino acids. Germline CDR1 reads DFQATT; CDR2 reads SNEGSKA (reference sequence). Trimming pared 3 bases from V and 1 base from J, leaving 7 bases between. The DNA of the CDR3 is TGCAGTGCTAGCGGGACTTCCTACGAGCAGTACTTC. The encoded protein is CSASGTSYEQYF.

V gene TRBV6-5 combines with J gene TRBJ1-6; TRBD1 might be the D (5 bases). Trimming removed 0 bases at V and 7 bases at J, with 16 bases between. The germline CDR1 and CDR2 sequences are MNHEY and SVGAGI. The CDR3 totals 17 residues. CDR3 in amino acids: CASSYSIWQGSNSPLHF. CDR3 coding DNA: TGTGCCAGCAGTTACTCGATCTGGCAGGGTAGCAATTCACCCCTCCACTTT.

In the case of this clonotype: The missing conserved phenylalanine or tryptophan at the end of this CDR3 makes a read error likely. CDR3 nucleotides: TGTGCCAGCAGTGGAACACAGGGACAAGTCCTCCACTCT. As protein: CASSGTQGQVLHS. The chain carries TRBV25-1 and TRBJ1-6; tentatively, D is TRBD1 (6 bases). The germline V gene encodes CDR1 MGHDK and CDR2 SYGVNS. V was trimmed by 4 bases and J by 15 bases, leaving 16 bases between them. CDR3 length: 13 residues.

The chain employs TRBV5-4 and TRBJ2-5, with D possibly being TRBD1 or TRBD2 (6 bases each). The CDR3 length is 17 residues. Trimming stripped 1 base from V and 3 bases from J, with 19 bases between. CDR1 and CDR2 from the germline V gene are SGHNT and YYREEE (reference sequence). CDR3 sequence: CASSLKGRWGAEETQYF. Here the CDR3 DNA reads TGTGCCAGCAGCTTGAAGGGTCGGTGGGGGGCTGAAGAGACCCAGTACTTC.

The chain combines TRBV9 with TRBJ2-1; 7 bases are shared with TRBD2. Germline lookup yields CDR1 SGDLS and CDR2 YYNGEE. The CDR3 spans 15 residues. V was pared by 3 bases and J by 3 bases, with 6 bases of the junction left unmatched. CDR3 nucleotides: TGTGCCAGCAGCGCCGCTAGCGGCATCTACAATGAGCAGTTCTTC. It encodes CASSAASGIYNEQFF.

This clonotype was picked up many times. The chain uses TRBV12-3 or TRBV12-4 and TRBJ1-3; 7 bases align to TRBD1. The J segment lost 6 bases and the V segment lost 5 bases, leaving 10 bases of the junction unmatched. The CDR3 totals 15 residues. As DNA, the CDR3 is TGTGCCAGCAGTCCCGGGACAGCAAGTACAAACACCATATATTTT. Translated, it gives CASSPGTASTNTIYF.

The chain couples TRBV19 to TRBJ1-6; D remains ambiguous. Trimming cost V 7 bases and J 9 bases, with 13 bases left between them. CDR1 and CDR2 from the germline V gene are LNHDA and SQIVND (reference sequence). The CDR3 extends over 13 amino acids. CDR3 coding DNA: TGTGCCAGTACCGACTCCGTTGGTTCACCCCTCCACTTT. Translating it yields CASTDSVGSPLHF.

The gene calls are TRBV15 and TRBJ2-5, with TRBD2 matching 12 bases. The CDR3 is 18 residues long. Trimming cost V 0 bases and J 5 bases; bases outside gene matches: 10. Germline values: CDR1 LNHNV, CDR2 YYDKDF (reference sequence). CDR3 in amino acids: CATSRDYRTSGDRETQYF. CDR3 DNA sequence: TGTGCCACCAGCAGAGATTATAGGACTAGCGGGGATAGGGAGACCCAGTACTTC. Full variable domain (remainder filled in from reference TRBV15 and TRBJ2-5): DAMVIQNPRYQVTQFGKPVTLSCSQTLNHNVMYWYQQKSSQAPKLLFHYYDKDFNNEADTPDNFQSRRPNTSFCFLDIRSPGLGDTAMYLCATSRDYRTSGDRETQYFGPGTRLLVL.